This T cell receptor beta chain was identified during a study of somatic mutations in cytotoxic T cells in rheumatoid arthritis. Study as a whole: Patient blood, which was peripheral blood collected as 30 ml EDTA, was drawn right after diagnosis and before any treatment started. Overall study findings and caveats: Among patients with rheumatoid arthritis, but not healthy controls, CD8+ clonality increased with age. Significant differences in CD8+ T-cell clonality were not found between rheumatoid arthritis patients and healthy controls (age-matched). Antigen specificity of the expanded CD8+ clones was not determined.

V dropped 2 bases and J dropped 0; count of bases not matched to a gene: 7. CDR1 and CDR2 (germline): SGHTA, FQGNSA. This CDR3 region has 16 residues. For this clone: Its antigen is unidentified.

Libraries were prepared by immunoSEQ multiplex PCR; TCRdb keeps only in-frame clonotypes and omits some of them. The sample carries 15,000 to 20,000 clones, about 72% recorded once. J is TRBJ2-7 and V is TRBV7-2; 7 nucleotides match TRBD1. This TCR came from an adult with rheumatoid arthritis. What was sequenced was CD8+ T cells sorted from blood. The CDR3 coding sequence is TGTGCCAGCAGCTTAAAAGGTGACAGGGCCTCCTACGAGCAGTACTTC. Its translation is CASSLKGDRASYEQYF. Full variable domain (outside the CDR3, taken from reference TRBV7-2 and TRBJ2-7): GAGVSQSPSNKVTEKGKDVELRCDPISGHTALYWYRQSLGQGLEFLIYFQGNSAPDKSGLPSDRFSAERTGGSVSTLTIQRTQQEDSAVYLCASSLKGDRASYEQYFGPGTRLTVT.